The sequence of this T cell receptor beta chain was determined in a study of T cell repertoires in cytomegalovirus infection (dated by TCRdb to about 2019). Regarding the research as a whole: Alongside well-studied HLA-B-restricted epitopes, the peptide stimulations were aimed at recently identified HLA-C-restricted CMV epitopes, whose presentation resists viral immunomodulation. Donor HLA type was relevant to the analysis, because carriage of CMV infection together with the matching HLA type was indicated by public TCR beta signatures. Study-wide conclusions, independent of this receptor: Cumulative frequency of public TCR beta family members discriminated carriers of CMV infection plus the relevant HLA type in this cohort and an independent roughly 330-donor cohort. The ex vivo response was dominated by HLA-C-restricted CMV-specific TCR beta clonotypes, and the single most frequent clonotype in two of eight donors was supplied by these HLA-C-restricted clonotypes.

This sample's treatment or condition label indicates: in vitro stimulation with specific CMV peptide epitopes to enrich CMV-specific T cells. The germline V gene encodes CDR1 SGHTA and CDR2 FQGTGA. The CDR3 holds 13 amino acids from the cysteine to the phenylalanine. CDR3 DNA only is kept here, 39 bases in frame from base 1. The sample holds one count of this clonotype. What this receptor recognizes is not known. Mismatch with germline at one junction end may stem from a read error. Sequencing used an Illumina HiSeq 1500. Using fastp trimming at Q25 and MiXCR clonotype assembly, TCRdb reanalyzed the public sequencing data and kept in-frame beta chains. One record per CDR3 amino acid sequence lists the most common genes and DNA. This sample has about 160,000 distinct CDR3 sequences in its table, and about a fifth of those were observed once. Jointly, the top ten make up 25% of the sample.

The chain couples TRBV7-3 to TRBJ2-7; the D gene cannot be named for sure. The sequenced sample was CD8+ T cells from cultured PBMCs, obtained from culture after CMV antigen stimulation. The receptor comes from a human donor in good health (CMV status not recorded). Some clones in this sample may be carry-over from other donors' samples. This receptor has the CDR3 CASSLVPSHEQYF. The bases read TGTGCCAGCAGCTTAGTACCCTCCCACGAGCAGTACTTC.